Listed below are T cell receptor beta chains from one sample, sequenced in a study of CD8+CD57+ T cells in acquired aplastic anemia. A single record per CDR3 protein comes from TCRdb applying MiXCR to the reads. The repertoire holds around 130,000 distinct CDR3 sequences, with 48% as singletons. Specimen: sorted CD4+, CD8+, or CD8+CD57+ T cells (not recorded which) from PBMCs. Receptor source: a human donor in good health, serving as a control. CDR3s include the opening cysteine and the closing phenylalanine or tryptophan. Each record gives: clone size, D gene, V gene, J gene, CDR3 DNA, CDR3 protein. A D gene is named only where the DNA matches it firmly. Clone size is given for some rows only: seen once, a few or many times, or a class if the clone is expanded.

clone size: -
D gene: -
V gene: TRBV2
J gene: TRBJ2-1
CDR3 DNA: TGTGCCAGCAACCTCCTGTCAGGGATAAATGAGCAGTTCTTC
CDR3 protein: CASNLLSGINEQFF

clone size: -
D gene: TRBD2
V gene: TRBV25-1
J gene: TRBJ2-3
CDR3 DNA: TGTGCCAGCAGGATGACTAGCGGGAACACAGATACGCAGTATTTT
CDR3 protein: CASRMTSGNTDTQYF

clone size: many
D gene: -
V gene: TRBV9
J gene: TRBJ1-3
CDR3 DNA: TGTGCCAGCAGCGTACTACCGGACAAGAACACCATATATTTT
CDR3 protein: CASSVLPDKNTIYF

clone size: many
D gene: TRBD2
V gene: TRBV7-2
J gene: TRBJ2-1
CDR3 DNA: TGTGCCAGCAGCCTATCGGTTAGCGGGTTGATTGAGCAGTTCTTC
CDR3 protein: CASSLSVSGLIEQFF

clone size: few
D gene: -
V gene: TRBV12-3/TRBV12-4
J gene: TRBJ1-3
CDR3 DNA: TGTGCCAGCAGTTTAGGGGTCCTAGCTGGAAACACCATATATTTT
CDR3 protein: CASSLGVLAGNTIYF

clone size: -
D gene: -
V gene: TRBV2
J gene: TRBJ1-5
CDR3 DNA: TGTGCCAGCAGTGGGAGACGGAACAATCAGCCCCAGCATTTT
CDR3 protein: CASSGRRNNQPQHF

clone size: -
D gene: -
V gene: TRBV19
J gene: TRBJ2-7
CDR3 DNA: TGTGCCAGTCGCGTCCGGTTGGGGGCCGAGCAGTACTTC
CDR3 protein: CASRVRLGAEQYF

clone size: -
D gene: -
V gene: TRBV2
J gene: TRBJ2-7
CDR3 DNA: TGTGCCAGCAGTGAGGAAGCATACGAGCAGTACTTC
CDR3 protein: CASSEEAYEQYF

clone size: -
D gene: TRBD1
V gene: TRBV20-1
J gene: TRBJ1-2
CDR3 DNA: TGCAGTGCTAGGCCGGGGGACAGGGGAATTGGCTACACCTTC
CDR3 protein: CSARPGDRGIGYTF

clone size: -
D gene: TRBD2
V gene: TRBV2
J gene: TRBJ2-5
CDR3 DNA: TGTGCCAGCAGGGTCAGCGGGGGGGCGGAGACCCAGTACTTC
CDR3 protein: CASRVSGGAETQYF